One sample yielded the 10 T cell receptor beta chains listed below, sequenced in a study of blood T cell repertoires in COVID-19. Sequencing was performed with immunoSEQ multiplex PCR; in TCRdb, only in-frame clones are kept and a portion is missing. In the table there are roughly 26,000 clones, 70% to 90% of which are singletons. The source material was peripheral blood. These receptors were taken from a man aged 65-85 years with acute or convalescent COVID-19.

This chain uses TRBV14 with TRBJ1-2; TRBD1 aligns across 7 bases. Germline trimming cut 4 bases from V and 2 bases from J; bases unmatched to any gene: 4. In germline, CDR1 is SGHDN, CDR2 FVKESK. The CDR3 is 14 amino acids. The CDR3 loop reads CASSRETGNYGYTF. The CDR3 DNA is TGTGCCAGCAGCCGAGAGACAGGGAACTATGGCTACACCTTC.

This sequence joins TRBV4-3 and TRBJ2-3, with 7 bases identical to TRBD1. This CDR3 has 16 amino acids. The V segment lost 0 bases and the J segment 8 bases; nucleotides outside the gene matches: 11. CDR1 and CDR2 from the germline V gene are LGHNA and YSLEER. The CDR3 loop is CASSQDPRQGTGTQYF. CDR3 nucleotides: TGCGCCAGCAGCCAAGATCCCCGACAGGGAACGGGTACGCAGTATTTT.

The J gene is TRBJ2-3, the V gene TRBV4-3; 7 positions agree with TRBD2. Germline V lookup: CDR1 LGHNA, CDR2 YSLEER. With 0 bases clipped from V and 0 bases from J, the junction kept 6 bases outside the gene matches. The CDR3 has 17 amino acids. The CDR3 here is CASSQDRSGISTDTQYF. The DNA of the CDR3 is TGCGCCAGCAGCCAAGACCGCAGCGGGATTAGCACAGATACGCAGTATTTT.

The rearrangement uses TRBV15 and TRBJ2-3; 9 bases map to TRBD2. Trimming at V came to 7 bases and at J to 5 bases, leaving 10 bases not matched to a gene. This CDR3 comprises 15 residues. Germline CDR1 is LNHNV and CDR2 is YYDKDF (reference sequence). CDR3 amino acids: CATNYLAGDGDTQYF. The CDR3 bases are TGTGCCACCAATTATTTAGCGGGAGATGGAGATACGCAGTATTTT.

The chain is built from TRBV10-3 and TRBJ1-6; 7 bases are shared with TRBD1. CDR1 is ENHRY and CDR2 is SYGVKD in the germline V gene. V shed 10 bases and J 5 bases; nucleotides not matched to a gene: 5. The CDR3 covers 13 residues. The DNA for the CDR3 is TGTGCCACCAGGGACAGAGATAATTCACCCCTCCACTTT. Amino acid sequence: CATRDRDNSPLHF.

V is TRBV7-6 and J is TRBJ1-1; possibly TRBD1 for D (5 bases). The CDR3 runs to 15 residues. Germline CDR1 and CDR2: SGHVS and FNYEAQ. Trimming took 1 base from V and 0 from J, leaving 9 bases between them. This chain's CDR3 is CASSLEPGMNTEAFF. The CDR3 region has the DNA TGTGCCAGCAGCTTAGAACCAGGGATGAACACTGAAGCTTTCTTT.

The rearrangement uses TRBV9 and TRBJ2-7; D remains unclear. Germline values: CDR1 SGDLS, CDR2 YYNGEE. V lost 4 bases, J lost 8 bases, and 19 bases lay in between. This CDR3 has 14 residues. CDR3 sequence reads: CASSPESTGSQQYF. The CDR3 region has the DNA TGTGCCAGCAGCCCAGAAAGCACCGGGTCCCAGCAGTACTTC.

The chain uses TRBV19 and TRBJ2-2, with 9 bases fitting TRBD1. The CDR3 has 16 residues. Germline CDR1 is LNHDA and CDR2 is SQIVND (reference sequence). V shed 6 bases and J 6 bases; nucleotides not matched to a gene: 11. CDR3 DNA: TGTGCCAGTAGCGACTCGACAGGGGGGAAAGCCGGGGAGCTGTTTTTT. Translating gives CASSDSTGGKAGELFF.

J is TRBJ2-2 and V is TRBV20-1, with 7 bases that match TRBD2. Germline-derived CDR1 and CDR2 are DFQATT and SNEGSKA (reference sequence). Trimming cost V 3 bases and J 7 bases; bases outside gene matches: 8. The CDR3 spans 14 residues. The CDR3 DNA follows: TGCAGTGCTAGTAGGCGGGAGTACGACGGGGAGCTGTTTTTT. It encodes CSASRREYDGELFF.

The CDR3 protein is CASSMDRNEKLFF. The CDR3 DNA reads as TGTGCCAGCAGCATGGACAGGAATGAAAAACTGTTTTTT. The chain uses TRBV7-6 and TRBJ1-4; the match to TRBD1 covers 7 bases. The CDR3 is 13 residues long. The junction had 2 bases not matched to a gene; V was cut back by 5 bases and J by 5 bases. Germline lookup yields CDR1 SGHVS and CDR2 FNYEAQ.